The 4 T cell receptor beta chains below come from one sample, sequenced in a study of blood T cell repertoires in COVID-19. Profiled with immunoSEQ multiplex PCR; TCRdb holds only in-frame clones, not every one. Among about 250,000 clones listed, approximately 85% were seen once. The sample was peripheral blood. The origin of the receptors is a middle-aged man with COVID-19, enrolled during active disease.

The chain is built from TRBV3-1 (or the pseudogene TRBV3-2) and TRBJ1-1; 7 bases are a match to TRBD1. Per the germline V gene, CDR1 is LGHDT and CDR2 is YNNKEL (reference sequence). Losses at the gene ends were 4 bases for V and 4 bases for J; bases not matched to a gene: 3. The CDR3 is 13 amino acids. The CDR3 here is CASSPTGVTEAFF. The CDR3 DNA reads TGTGCCAGCAGCCCTACAGGGGTCACTGAAGCTTTCTTT.

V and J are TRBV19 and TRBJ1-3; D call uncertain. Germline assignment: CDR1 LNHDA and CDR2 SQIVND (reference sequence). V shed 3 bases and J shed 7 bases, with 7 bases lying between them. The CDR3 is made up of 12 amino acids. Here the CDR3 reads CASSMPGNTIYF. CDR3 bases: TGTGCCAGTAGTATGCCCGGGAACACCATATATTTT.

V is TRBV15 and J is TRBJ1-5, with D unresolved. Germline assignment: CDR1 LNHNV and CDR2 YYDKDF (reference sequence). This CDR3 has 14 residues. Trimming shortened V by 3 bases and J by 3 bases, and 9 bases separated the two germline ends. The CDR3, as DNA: TGTGCCACCAGCAGCGTCAGCGACAATCAGCCCCAGCATTTT. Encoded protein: CATSSVSDNQPQHF.

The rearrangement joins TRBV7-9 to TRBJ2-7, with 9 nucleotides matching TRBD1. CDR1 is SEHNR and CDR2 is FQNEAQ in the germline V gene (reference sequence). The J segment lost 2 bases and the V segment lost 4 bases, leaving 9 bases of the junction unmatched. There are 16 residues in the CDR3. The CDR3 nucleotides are TGTGCCAGCAGCTCAGTGGGGACAGGGAAACCCTACGAGCAGTACTTC. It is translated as CASSSVGTGKPYEQYF.